This T cell receptor beta chain is from a study of CD8+CD57+ T cells in acquired aplastic anemia. Study context: 3.2 ug was the average amount of DNA from sorted CD4+ and CD8+ cells. Study conclusions and caveats: Controls did not differ significantly from patients in CD8+ Simpson's diversity.

For CDR3 and TCR beta VDJ profiling, genomic DNA was the template used. From the reads, TCRdb called clonotypes with MiXCR, one entry per CDR3 protein. The data contain 400,000 to 600,000 distinct CDR3 sequences, under 40% of them singletons. Patients chosen for sequencing had shown CD8+CD57+ cell expansion by flow cytometry. Patients were untreated when blood was sampled. CDR1 GTSNPN and CDR2 SVGIG come from the germline V gene (reference sequence). This CDR3 has 15 amino acids. Trimming removed 1 base from V and 8 bases from J; junction bases left unmatched: 11. This clonotype has only a few counts. No antigen is known for it.

The genes are TRBV30 and TRBJ1-2, with TRBD1 matching 9 bases. This sequence was found in a human donor with aplastic anemia. Specimen: sorted CD4+, CD8+, or CD8+CD57+ T cells (not recorded which) from PBMCs. The CDR3 protein is CAWSAWDRDIGGYTF. The DNA for the CDR3 is TGTGCCTGGAGTGCGTGGGACAGGGATATCGGGGGCTACACCTTC.